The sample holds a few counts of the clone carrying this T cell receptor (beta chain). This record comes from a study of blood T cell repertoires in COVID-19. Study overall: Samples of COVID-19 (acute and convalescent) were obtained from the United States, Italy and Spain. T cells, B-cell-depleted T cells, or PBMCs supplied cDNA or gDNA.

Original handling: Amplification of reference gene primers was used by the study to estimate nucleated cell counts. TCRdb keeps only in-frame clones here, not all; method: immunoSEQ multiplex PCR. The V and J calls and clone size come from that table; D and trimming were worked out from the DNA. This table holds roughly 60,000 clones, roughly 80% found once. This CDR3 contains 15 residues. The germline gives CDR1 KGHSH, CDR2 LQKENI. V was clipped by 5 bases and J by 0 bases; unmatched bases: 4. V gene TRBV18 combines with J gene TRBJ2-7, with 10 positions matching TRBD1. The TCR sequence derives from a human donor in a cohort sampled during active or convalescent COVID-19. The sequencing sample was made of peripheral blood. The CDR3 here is CASSGDRGSSYEQYF. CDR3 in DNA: TGTGCCAGCTCAGGGGACAGGGGTTCCTCCTACGAGCAGTACTTC.